Listed below are T cell receptor beta chains from one sample, sequenced in a study of human T cells and chemical hapten exposure. TCRdb used MiXCR to reprocess the RACE reads, holding one entry per CDR3 protein. The profile shows a few hundred thousand distinct CDR3 sequences, around 9.3% of them singletons. The sequencing used whole blood, collected in connection with sensitization to the hapten diphenylcyclopropenone (DPC). The receptors come from a woman in her forties with alopecia areata. Some clones in this sample may be carry-over from other donors' samples. Each CDR3 is given with its conserved first and last residue. A D gene is named only where the DNA matches it firmly. Clone size is shown for a subset of rows, as once, few, many or a class of expanded clone.

j_gene: TRBJ1-5; v_gene: TRBV3-1; d_gene: -; abundance: -; CDR3nt: TGTGCCAGCAGCCCATCTACACAGGATCAGCCCCAGCATTTT; CDR3aa: CASSPSTQDQPQHF
j_gene: TRBJ2-2; v_gene: TRBV5-1; d_gene: TRBD1; abundance: few; CDR3nt: TGCGCCAGCAGCTTTACCGGGACAGGGGGCCGCACCGGGGAGCTGTTTTTT; CDR3aa: CASSFTGTGGRTGELFF
j_gene: TRBJ2-5; v_gene: TRBV28; d_gene: TRBD2; abundance: -; CDR3nt: TGTGCCAGCACAGCCTACGGTGCGGGAGGGTTAGAGACCCAGTACTTC; CDR3aa: CASTAYGAGGLETQYF
j_gene: TRBJ2-5; v_gene: TRBV7-9; d_gene: -; abundance: -; CDR3nt: TGTGCCAGCAGCTTATTTGGTTCGGAAGAGACCCAGTACTTC; CDR3aa: CASSLFGSEETQYF
j_gene: TRBJ2-7; v_gene: TRBV29-1; d_gene: -; abundance: -; CDR3nt: TGCAGCGTTAACTCACCGGGGTCGAGCTCCTACGAGCAGTACTTC; CDR3aa: CSVNSPGSSSYEQYF
j_gene: TRBJ2-7; v_gene: TRBV12-3/TRBV12-4; d_gene: -; abundance: few; CDR3nt: TGTGCCAGCAGTTGGGGGCAGACAACCTACGAGCAGTACTTC; CDR3aa: CASSWGQTTYEQYF
j_gene: TRBJ1-3; v_gene: TRBV12-3/TRBV12-4; d_gene: TRBD1; abundance: few; CDR3nt: TGTGCCAGCAGTTACAGGGGGCAAGGAAACACCATATATTTT; CDR3aa: CASSYRGQGNTIYF
j_gene: TRBJ2-1; v_gene: TRBV29-1; d_gene: TRBD2; abundance: many; CDR3nt: TGCAGCGTTGAAGATCTCGGGCGGCTAGCGGGAAGGGTGCAGTTCTTC; CDR3aa: CSVEDLGRLAGRVQFF
j_gene: TRBJ2-3; v_gene: TRBV5-4; d_gene: TRBD2; abundance: few; CDR3nt: TGTGCCAGCAGCTTGAAACTAGCGGGAGGCACAGATACGCAGTATTTT; CDR3aa: CASSLKLAGGTDTQYF
j_gene: TRBJ2-3; v_gene: TRBV20-1; d_gene: TRBD2; abundance: few; CDR3nt: TGCAGTGCTAGCAAAACTAGCGGGTTGTCTAGCACAGATACGCAGTATTTT; CDR3aa: CSASKTSGLSSTDTQYF
j_gene: TRBJ2-3; v_gene: TRBV20-1; d_gene: TRBD1; abundance: -; CDR3nt: TGCAGTGCTATCTCCGGGACAGGGTGGACAGATACGCAGTATTTT; CDR3aa: CSAISGTGWTDTQYF
j_gene: TRBJ2-5; v_gene: TRBV7-2; d_gene: -; abundance: few; CDR3nt: TGTGCCAGCAGCCAGGGCAGGGGCCAGACCCAGTACTTC; CDR3aa: CASSQGRGQTQYF
j_gene: TRBJ1-5; v_gene: TRBV12-3/TRBV12-4; d_gene: -; abundance: many; CDR3nt: TGTGCCAGCAGTTTTATCGGACAGCCGACCAGCAATCAGCCCCAGCATTTT; CDR3aa: CASSFIGQPTSNQPQHF
j_gene: TRBJ1-2; v_gene: TRBV4-3; d_gene: -; abundance: -; CDR3nt: TGCGCCAGCAGCCAAGATATTAGTGTCCGGGCCCCCGGCTACACCTTC; CDR3aa: CASSQDISVRAPGYTF
j_gene: TRBJ2-3; v_gene: TRBV2; d_gene: TRBD2; abundance: many; CDR3nt: TGTGCCAGCAGTCTCCGACTAGCGGGGACCACAGATACGCAGTATTTT; CDR3aa: CASSLRLAGTTDTQYF
j_gene: TRBJ2-5; v_gene: TRBV7-9; d_gene: TRBD2; abundance: -; CDR3nt: TGTGCCAGCAGCTTAGTTGCGGGAGTGGGTTACAAAGAGACCCAGTACTTC; CDR3aa: CASSLVAGVGYKETQYF
j_gene: TRBJ2-3; v_gene: TRBV20-1; d_gene: -; abundance: -; CDR3nt: TGCAGTGCCCTAAGGGGGGTTAGCACAGATACGCAGTATTTT; CDR3aa: CSALRGVSTDTQYF
j_gene: TRBJ2-1; v_gene: TRBV7-7; d_gene: -; abundance: few; CDR3nt: TGTGCTAGCAGCTTGTCGTGGGTTTCGTACAATGAGCAGTTCTTC; CDR3aa: CASSLSWVSYNEQFF
j_gene: TRBJ2-2; v_gene: TRBV7-2; d_gene: -; abundance: -; CDR3nt: TGTGCCAGCAGCCCCCCCGGGTCCCTGAACACCGGGGAGCTGTTTTTT; CDR3aa: CASSPPGSLNTGELFF
j_gene: TRBJ1-1; v_gene: TRBV29-1; d_gene: -; abundance: many; CDR3nt: TGCAGCGTTGAAAAGACTTCTGAAGCTTTCTTT; CDR3aa: CSVEKTSEAFF
j_gene: TRBJ2-7; v_gene: TRBV9; d_gene: TRBD2; abundance: few; CDR3nt: TGTGCCAGCAGCGTAGATGCTAGCGGACCCTACGAGCAGTACTTC; CDR3aa: CASSVDASGPYEQYF
j_gene: TRBJ2-3; v_gene: TRBV9; d_gene: TRBD2; abundance: few; CDR3nt: TGTGCCAGCAGCGGGACTAGCGGCACAGATACGCAGTATTTT; CDR3aa: CASSGTSGTDTQYF
j_gene: TRBJ2-6; v_gene: TRBV29-1; d_gene: -; abundance: few; CDR3nt: TGCAGCGTCCTACTGGGATCCTCTGGGGCCAACGTCCTGACTTTC; CDR3aa: CSVLLGSSGANVLTF
j_gene: TRBJ1-5; v_gene: TRBV29-1; d_gene: -; abundance: few; CDR3nt: TGCAGCGTACGTTTAGGGGGAATTTTTAGCAATCAGCCCCAGCATTTT; CDR3aa: CSVRLGGIFSNQPQHF
j_gene: TRBJ2-1; v_gene: TRBV7-7; d_gene: TRBD1; abundance: many; CDR3nt: TGTGCTAGCAGCTTGGGACAGGCAAACAATGAGCAGTTCTTC; CDR3aa: CASSLGQANNEQFF
j_gene: TRBJ2-5; v_gene: TRBV29-1; d_gene: TRBD1; abundance: many; CDR3nt: TGCAGCGTTGACTTACAGGGGCTTCAAAAGACCCAGTACTTC; CDR3aa: CSVDLQGLQKTQYF
j_gene: TRBJ2-2; v_gene: TRBV3-1; d_gene: -; abundance: few; CDR3nt: TGTGCCAGCAGCCCCATTATCCGCACCGGGGAGCTGTTTTTT; CDR3aa: CASSPIIRTGELFF